This T cell receptor beta chain originates from a study of neurological immune-mediated disorders. Germline V gene lookup returns CDR1 SGHVS and CDR2 FQNEAQ. The CDR3 extends over 15 amino acids. TCRdb re-called the 5' RACE reads with MiXCR, one entry per CDR3 protein. The sample holds 20,000 or so distinct CDR3 sequences, 6% to 8.5% seen once. This clonotype was counted many times. A junction boundary mismatches the germline segment, possibly from a read error. The chain recombines TRBV7-8 with TRBJ2-2, with 8 bases lining up with TRBD2. The sequenced material came from CD8+ T cells from blood. The source of this sequence is a woman aged 25-40 years with HTLV-1-associated myelopathy (HAM/TSP). CDR3 in amino acids: CASSARGGQPGEPFF. The DNA of the CDR3 is TGTGCCAGCAGCGCCCGGGGGGGCCAACCCGGGGAGCCGTTTTTT.